The next 27 T cell receptor beta chains were all read from a single sample in a study of blood T cell repertoires in COVID-19. Sequencing used immunoSEQ multiplex PCR; TCRdb keeps in-frame clones, though not all of them. The table has around 210,000 clones, around 88% seen once. What was sequenced was peripheral blood. The receptors were sampled from a man aged 18-30 years with active or convalescent COVID-19.

This rearrangement joins TRBV29-1 to TRBJ2-7; no firm D call. The CDR3 extends over 12 amino acids. Germline-derived CDR1 and CDR2 are SQVTM and ANQGSEA. V lost 6 bases and J 0 bases, leaving 9 bases between the germline ends. In DNA, the CDR3 is TGCAGCGTAGCTAGGAGCTCCTACGAGCAGTACTTC. Amino acid sequence: CSVARSSYEQYF.

The J gene is TRBJ2-1, the V gene TRBV7-9; unclear D gene. The germline CDR1 and CDR2 sequences are SEHNR and FQNEAQ (reference sequence). Trimming pared 0 bases from V and 4 bases from J, leaving 7 bases between. There are 14 residues in the CDR3. In nucleotides, the CDR3 is TGTGCCAGCAGCTTAGCAAGCAAGTACAATGAGCAGTTCTTC. Protein: CASSLASKYNEQFF.

The DNA for the CDR3 is TGTGCCAGCAGCATAACCAAGACAGGCAGGGATACGCAGTATTTT. Its translation: CASSITKTGRDTQYF. This chain links TRBV5-6 with TRBJ2-3; D is possibly TRBD1 (6 bases). The CDR3 has 15 residues. Trimming removed 4 bases from V and 6 bases from J, with 18 bases in between. Germline CDR1 is SGHDT and CDR2 is YYEEEE.

V and J are TRBV15 and TRBJ2-2; 7 bases are a match to TRBD1. Germline V lookup: CDR1 LNHNV, CDR2 YYDKDF (reference sequence). The CDR3 covers 17 residues. The trim removed 9 bases at V and 0 bases at J, leaving 13 bases unmatched. DNA for the CDR3: TGTGCCACGAGGGGGCTTCAGGGTCAGCCGAACACCGGGGAGCTGTTTTTT. Its protein is CATRGLQGQPNTGELFF. The full variable domain, with the rest looked up from reference TRBV15 and TRBJ2-2, is DAMVIQNPRYQVTQFGKPVTLSCSQTLNHNVMYWYQQKSSQAPKLLFHYYDKDFNNEADTPDNFQSRRPNTSFCFLDIRSPGLGDTAMYLCATRGLQGQPNTGELFFGEGSRLTVL.

The chain links TRBV12-5 to TRBJ2-6; perhaps TRBD1 as D (5 bases). The CDR3 loop spans 16 amino acids. Germline V gives CDR1 LGHNT, CDR2 FRNRAP. Trimming removed 6 bases from V and 0 bases from J, with 12 bases in between. CDR3 DNA: TGTGCTAGTGGCGACAGACGCCTCTCTGGGGCCAACGTCCTGACTTTC. Its protein product is CASGDRRLSGANVLTF.

This chain connects TRBV30 to TRBJ2-3, with 8 nucleotides matching TRBD1. Germline-derived CDR1 and CDR2 are GTSNPN and SVGIG (reference sequence). V lost 2 bases and J lost 1; bases outside the gene matches: 8. The CDR3 contains 16 residues. CDR3 protein: CAWSNLQGGGTDTQYF. In DNA form, the CDR3 reads TGTGCCTGGAGTAACCTACAGGGGGGAGGCACAGATACGCAGTATTTT.

The rearrangement uses TRBV6-5 and TRBJ2-1, with D perhaps TRBD1 (5 bases). Germline CDR1 is MNHEY and CDR2 is SVGAGI. The CDR3 has 14 amino acids. V lost 8 bases and J lost 2, with 13 bases in between. The CDR3 reads CASYKGQPYNEQFF. The CDR3 region has the DNA TGTGCCAGCTACAAGGGGCAGCCCTACAATGAGCAGTTCTTC.

DNA of the CDR3: TGCGCCAGCAGCCATCCGGGACTCCCAGAGACCCAGTACTTC. Residues: CASSHPGLPETQYF. V and J are TRBV4-1 and TRBJ2-5; a possible D gene is TRBD2 (6 bases). The CDR3 is made up of 14 amino acids. CDR1 is MGHRA and CDR2 is YSYEKL in the germline V gene. V lost 3 bases and J lost 4, with 12 bases in between.

V usage is TRBV30 and J usage is TRBJ1-2; D not certain. The CDR3 has 12 amino acids. Trimming removed 5 bases from V and 4 bases from J, with 11 bases in between. Germline loops: CDR1 GTSNPN, CDR2 SVGIG (reference sequence). The CDR3: CAWAPGLYGYTF. The DNA for the CDR3 is TGTGCCTGGGCCCCGGGTCTCTATGGCTACACCTTC.

The chain links TRBV5-1 to TRBJ2-5, with 7 bases that match TRBD1. The CDR3 covers 14 residues. Germline trimming cut 4 bases from V and 1 base from J; bases unmatched to any gene: 4. The germline V gene has CDR1 SGHRS and CDR2 YFSETQ. The CDR3 DNA is TGCGCCAGCAGCCCGGGACAGTTCCAAGAGACCCAGTACTTC. It codes for CASSPGQFQETQYF.

The rearrangement links TRBV24-1 to TRBJ2-3; D gene unclear. The germline gives CDR1 KGHDR, CDR2 SFDVKD. The CDR3 consists of 16 residues. The V and J ends lost 3 bases and 1 base respectively, with 13 bases between them. The DNA of the CDR3 is TGTGCCACCAGTGATCGGGTGAGCCTCGGCACAGATACGCAGTATTTT. This translates into CATSDRVSLGTDTQYF.

This clone has only a few counts. The rearrangement uses TRBV18 and TRBJ2-5; TRBD1 matches at 8 bases. CDR3 length: 12 residues. V lost 3 bases, J lost 7 bases, and 1 base stayed unmatched. From germline, CDR1 is KGHSH and CDR2 LQKENI. The DNA for the CDR3 is TGTGCCAGCTCACCCGGACAGGGGACCCAGTACTTC. Amino acid sequence: CASSPGQGTQYF.

The V call is TRBV6-5, the J call TRBJ2-5; possible D gene TRBD2, 6 bases. The CDR3 has 14 residues. V was trimmed by 7 bases and J by 5 bases, leaving 17 bases between them. The germline V gene encodes CDR1 MNHEY and CDR2 SVGAGI. The CDR3 region is CASTPPGVLETQYF. CDR3 nucleotides: TGTGCCAGCACCCCCCCGGGGGTTTTGGAGACCCAGTACTTC.

V and J are TRBV19 and TRBJ2-7; D gene unclear. From germline, CDR1 is LNHDA and CDR2 SQIVND (reference sequence). The CDR3 has 15 residues. Trimming shortened V by 3 bases and J by 0 bases, and 12 bases separated the two germline ends. The CDR3 DNA is TGTGCCAGTAGTATCTCCCTAGAGAGCTCCTACGAGCAGTACTTC. Protein product: CASSISLESSYEQYF.

The chain is built from TRBV5-1 and TRBJ2-3; 8 nucleotides match TRBD1. The J segment lost 3 bases and the V segment lost 1 base, leaving 4 bases of the junction unmatched. This CDR3 contains 15 residues. The germline V gene encodes CDR1 SGHRS and CDR2 YFSETQ. The CDR3 nucleotides read TGCGCCAGCAGCTTGTCCGGACAGGGAACAGATACGCAGTATTTT. Amino acids: CASSLSGQGTDTQYF.

This clone was observed a few times. The chain uses TRBV27 and TRBJ1-5; D is uncertain. The V and J ends lost 5 bases and 2 bases respectively, with 19 bases between them. Germline V lookup: CDR1 MNHEY, CDR2 SMNVEV (reference sequence). CDR3 length: 17 amino acids. The CDR3 spells CASSDTTMGRGNQPQHF. In DNA, the CDR3 is TGTGCCAGCAGTGATACAACAATGGGGAGAGGCAATCAGCCCCAGCATTTT.

J is TRBJ1-1 and V is TRBV9; D not certain. Germline loops: CDR1 SGDLS, CDR2 YYNGEE. V lost 1 base, J lost 5 bases, and 6 bases lay in between. The CDR3 is 12 amino acids. The CDR3 protein is CASSVPLTEAFF. The DNA for the CDR3 is TGTGCCAGCAGCGTACCCCTTACTGAAGCTTTCTTT.

The chain employs TRBV6-5 and TRBJ2-2; weak D call: TRBD2 (6 bases). The CDR3 is 16 amino acids. Trimming cost V 0 bases and J 4 bases, with 12 bases left between them. The germline V gene has CDR1 MNHEY and CDR2 SVGAGI. The CDR3 sequence: CASSYSRGGPTGELFF. In DNA, the CDR3 is TGTGCCAGCAGTTACTCGAGGGGAGGTCCCACCGGGGAGCTGTTTTTT.

This clone turned up a few times. CDR3 DNA sequence: TGCGCCAGCAGCTTGGATCCTAGTTCGGAGACCCAGTACTTC. Translation: CASSLDPSSETQYF. The genes are TRBV5-1 and TRBJ2-5; D call uncertain. This CDR3 contains 14 residues. Germline V lookup: CDR1 SGHRS, CDR2 YFSETQ. V gave up 0 bases and J gave up 5 bases, with 11 bases separating them.

This rearrangement joins TRBV10-2 to TRBJ2-7; TRBD1 might be the D (6 bases). Trimming took off 3 bases at V and 3 bases at J, with 18 bases between the two ends. Germline V gene sequence: CDR1 WSHSY, CDR2 SAAADI. The CDR3 runs 16 residues. This chain's CDR3 is CASSDQYRVAHYEQYF. CDR3 in DNA: TGCGCCAGCAGTGATCAGTACAGGGTCGCCCACTACGAGCAGTACTTC.

The chain links TRBV7-9 to TRBJ2-7; no definite D call. Trimming cost V 1 base and J 2 bases, with 12 bases left between them. The CDR3 contains 15 residues. Germline lookup yields CDR1 SEHNR and CDR2 FQNEAQ (reference sequence). The CDR3 loop reads CASSLVRGPTYEQYF. CDR3 nucleotide sequence: TGTGCCAGCAGCTTAGTCCGCGGCCCTACCTACGAGCAGTACTTC. The full variable domain, its missing parts supplied by reference TRBV7-9 and TRBJ2-7, is DTGVSQNPRHKITKRGQNVTFRCDPISEHNRLYWYRQTLGQGPEFLTYFQNEAQLEKSRLLSDRFSAERPKGSFSTLEIQRTEQGDSAMYLCASSLVRGPTYEQYFGPGTRLTVT.

The chain carries TRBV7-8 and TRBJ2-1, with 10 bases matching TRBD2. This CDR3 region has 17 residues. Germline CDR1 is SGHVS and CDR2 is FQNEAQ. V shed 4 bases and J 6 bases; nucleotides not matched to a gene: 12. The CDR3 sequence is CASSSRRGTSARNEQFF. The CDR3 nucleotides are TGTGCCAGCAGCTCGCGGCGGGGGACTAGCGCTCGCAATGAGCAGTTCTTC.

V usage is TRBV19 and J usage is TRBJ1-5, with D perhaps matching TRBD1 (5 bases). This CDR3 is 15 amino acids long. The germline CDR1 and CDR2 sequences are LNHDA and SQIVND (reference sequence). V lost 5 bases, J lost 1 base, and 12 bases lay in between. The CDR3 sequence is CASSPDGGSNQPQHF. CDR3 DNA sequence: TGTGCCAGTAGTCCCGACGGGGGGAGCAATCAGCCCCAGCATTTT.

The chain carries TRBV7-6 and TRBJ1-3; perhaps TRBD1 as D (6 bases). CDR1 and CDR2 from the germline V gene are SGHVS and FNYEAQ. V shed 3 bases and J shed 2 bases, with 17 bases lying between them. This CDR3 region has 17 residues. The CDR3 DNA follows: TGTGCCAGCAGCTTCTTCGTTGAGGGGGTCACTGGAAACACCATATATTTT. The encoded protein is CASSFFVEGVTGNTIYF.

This clone occurred a few times. The chain carries TRBV6-1 and TRBJ2-1; 7 nucleotides align to TRBD2. CDR1 MNHNS and CDR2 SASEGT come from the germline V gene. The length of the CDR3 is 16 residues. Trimming at V came to 1 base and at J to 4 bases, leaving 7 bases not matched to a gene. CDR3 bases: TGTGCCAGCAGTGAAGACGCCGCGGGAGCGTACAATGAGCAGTTCTTC. Its translation is CASSEDAAGAYNEQFF.

This clone was detected many times. J is TRBJ1-1 and V is TRBV14, with D unclear. The germline V and J ends were trimmed by 1 base and 2 bases, with 8 bases remaining between them. The CDR3 is 14 residues long. Germline V gene data show CDR1 as SGHDN and CDR2 as FVKESK. Here the CDR3 reads CASSQGRVNTEAFF. In nucleotides, the CDR3 is TGTGCCAGCAGCCAAGGGAGGGTAAACACTGAAGCTTTCTTT.

The chain has TRBV14 and TRBJ2-3; possible D gene TRBD2, 5 bases. Germline loops: CDR1 SGHDN, CDR2 FVKESK. The V and J ends lost 1 base and 3 bases respectively, with 20 bases between them. The CDR3 consists of 18 residues. In DNA form, the CDR3 reads TGTGCCAGCAGCCAAGGGGCTAGGAGGCCTCCGGGTACAGATACGCAGTATTTT. This gives the protein CASSQGARRPPGTDTQYF.